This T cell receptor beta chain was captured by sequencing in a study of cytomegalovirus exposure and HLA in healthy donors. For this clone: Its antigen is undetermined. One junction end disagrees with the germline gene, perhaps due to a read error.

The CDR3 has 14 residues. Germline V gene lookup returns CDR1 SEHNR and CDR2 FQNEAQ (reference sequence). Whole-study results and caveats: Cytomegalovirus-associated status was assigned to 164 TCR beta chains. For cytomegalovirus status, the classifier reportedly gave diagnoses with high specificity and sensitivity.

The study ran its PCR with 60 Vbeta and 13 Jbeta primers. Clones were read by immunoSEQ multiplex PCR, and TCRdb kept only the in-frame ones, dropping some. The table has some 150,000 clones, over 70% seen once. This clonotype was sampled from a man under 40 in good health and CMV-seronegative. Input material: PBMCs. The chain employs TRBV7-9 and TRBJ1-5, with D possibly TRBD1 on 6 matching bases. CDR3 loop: CSSSSLDSNQPQHF. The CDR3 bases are TGTTCCAGCAGCTCCTTGGACAGTAATCAGCCCCAGCATTTT.